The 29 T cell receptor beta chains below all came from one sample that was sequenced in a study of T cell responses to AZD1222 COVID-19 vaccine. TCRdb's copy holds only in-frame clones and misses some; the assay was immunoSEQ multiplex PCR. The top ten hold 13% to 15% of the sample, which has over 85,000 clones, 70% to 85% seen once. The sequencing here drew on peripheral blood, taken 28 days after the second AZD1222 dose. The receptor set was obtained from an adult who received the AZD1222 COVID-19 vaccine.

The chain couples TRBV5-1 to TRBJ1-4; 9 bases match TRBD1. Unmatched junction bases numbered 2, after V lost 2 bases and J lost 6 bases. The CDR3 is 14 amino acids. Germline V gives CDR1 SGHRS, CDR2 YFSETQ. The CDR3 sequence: CASSFRQGDEKLFF. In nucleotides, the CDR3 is TGCGCCAGCAGCTTCCGACAGGGGGATGAAAAACTGTTTTTT.

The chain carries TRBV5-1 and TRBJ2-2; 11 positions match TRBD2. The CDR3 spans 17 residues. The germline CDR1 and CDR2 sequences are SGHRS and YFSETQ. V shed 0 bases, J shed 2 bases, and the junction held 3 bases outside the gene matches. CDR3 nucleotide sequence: TGCGCCAGCAGCTTGGCCGGGACTAGCGGTAACACCGGGGAGCTGTTTTTT. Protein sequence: CASSLAGTSGNTGELFF.

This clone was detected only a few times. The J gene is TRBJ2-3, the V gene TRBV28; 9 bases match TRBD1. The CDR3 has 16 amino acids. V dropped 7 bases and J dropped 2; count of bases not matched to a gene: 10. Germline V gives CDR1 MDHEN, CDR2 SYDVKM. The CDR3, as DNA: TGTGCCAGCACCCTACAGGGGGCAAGACTCACAGATACGCAGTATTTT. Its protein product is CASTLQGARLTDTQYF.

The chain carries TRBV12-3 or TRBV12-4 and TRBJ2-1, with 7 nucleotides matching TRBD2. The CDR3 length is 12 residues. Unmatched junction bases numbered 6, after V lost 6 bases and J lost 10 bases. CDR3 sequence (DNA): TGTGCCAGCAGCCCCGGGGGGTGGGAGCAGTTCTTC. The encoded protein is CASSPGGWEQFF.

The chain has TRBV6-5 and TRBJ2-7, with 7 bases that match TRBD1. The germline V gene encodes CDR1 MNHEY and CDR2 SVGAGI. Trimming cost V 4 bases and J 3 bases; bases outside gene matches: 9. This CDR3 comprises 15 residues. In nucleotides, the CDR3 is TGTGCCAGCAGTTCAGGGGGTTCCTCCTACTACGAGCAGTACTTC. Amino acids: CASSSGGSSYYEQYF.

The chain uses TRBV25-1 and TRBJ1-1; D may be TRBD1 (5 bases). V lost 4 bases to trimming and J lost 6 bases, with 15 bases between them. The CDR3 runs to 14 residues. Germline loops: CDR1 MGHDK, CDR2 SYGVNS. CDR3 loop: CASSGTRVRAEAFF. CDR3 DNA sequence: TGTGCCAGCAGTGGCACCAGGGTACGGGCTGAAGCTTTCTTT. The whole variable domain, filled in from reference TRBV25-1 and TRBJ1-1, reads EADIYQTPRYLVIGTGKKITLECSQTMGHDKMYWYQQDPGMELHLIHYSYGVNSTEKGDLSSESTVSRIRTEHFPLTLESARPSHTSQYLCASSGTRVRAEAFFGQGTRLTVV.

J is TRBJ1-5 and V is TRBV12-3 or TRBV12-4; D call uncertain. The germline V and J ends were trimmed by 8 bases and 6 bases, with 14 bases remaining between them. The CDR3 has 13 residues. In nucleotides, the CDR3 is TGTGCCAGCTCACCCCGTTCAGGTCAGCCCCAGCATTTT. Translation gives CASSPRSGQPQHF.

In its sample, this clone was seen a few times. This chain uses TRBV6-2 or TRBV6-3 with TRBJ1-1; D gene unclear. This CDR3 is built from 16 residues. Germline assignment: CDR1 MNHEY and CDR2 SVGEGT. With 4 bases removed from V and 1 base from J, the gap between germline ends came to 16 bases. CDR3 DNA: TGTGCCAGCAGTTTCCGCCTACCGTCATGGAACACTGAAGCTTTCTTT. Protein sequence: CASSFRLPSWNTEAFF.

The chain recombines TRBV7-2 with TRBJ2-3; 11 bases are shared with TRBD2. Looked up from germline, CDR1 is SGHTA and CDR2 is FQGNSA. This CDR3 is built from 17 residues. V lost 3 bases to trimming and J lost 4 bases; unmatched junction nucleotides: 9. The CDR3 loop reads CASSFKILAGESDTQYF. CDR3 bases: TGTGCCAGCAGCTTTAAAATACTAGCGGGGGAATCAGATACGCAGTATTTT.

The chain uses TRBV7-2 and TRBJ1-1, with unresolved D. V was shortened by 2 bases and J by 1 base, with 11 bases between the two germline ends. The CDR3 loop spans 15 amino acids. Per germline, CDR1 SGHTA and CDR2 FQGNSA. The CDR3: CASSLYNLPNTEAFF. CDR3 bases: TGTGCCAGCAGCTTATACAATTTGCCGAACACTGAAGCTTTCTTT. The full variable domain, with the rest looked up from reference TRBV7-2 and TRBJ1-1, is GAGVSQSPSNKVTEKGKDVELRCDPISGHTALYWYRQSLGQGLEFLIYFQGNSAPDKSGLPSDRFSAERTGGSVSTLTIQRTQQEDSAVYLCASSLYNLPNTEAFFGQGTRLTVV.

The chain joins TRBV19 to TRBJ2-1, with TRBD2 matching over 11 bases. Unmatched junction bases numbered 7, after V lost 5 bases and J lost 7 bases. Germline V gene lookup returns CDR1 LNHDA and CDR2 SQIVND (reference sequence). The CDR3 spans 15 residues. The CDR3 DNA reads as TGTGCCAGTAGTGTTAGCGGGGGGGCCTTGAATGAGCAGTTCTTC. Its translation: CASSVSGGALNEQFF.

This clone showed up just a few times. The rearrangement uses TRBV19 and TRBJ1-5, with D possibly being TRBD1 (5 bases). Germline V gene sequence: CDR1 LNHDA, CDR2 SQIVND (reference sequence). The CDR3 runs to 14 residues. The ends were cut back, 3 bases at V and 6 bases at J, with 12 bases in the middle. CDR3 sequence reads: CASSIGGVGQPQHF. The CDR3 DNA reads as TGTGCCAGTAGTATCGGAGGGGTAGGTCAGCCCCAGCATTTT.

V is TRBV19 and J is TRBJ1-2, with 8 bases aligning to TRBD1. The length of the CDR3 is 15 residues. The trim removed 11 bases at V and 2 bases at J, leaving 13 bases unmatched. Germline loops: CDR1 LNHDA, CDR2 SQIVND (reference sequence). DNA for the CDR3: TGTGCCGCCCGGACAGGGTATAATTCCAACTATGGCTACACCTTC. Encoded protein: CAARTGYNSNYGYTF.

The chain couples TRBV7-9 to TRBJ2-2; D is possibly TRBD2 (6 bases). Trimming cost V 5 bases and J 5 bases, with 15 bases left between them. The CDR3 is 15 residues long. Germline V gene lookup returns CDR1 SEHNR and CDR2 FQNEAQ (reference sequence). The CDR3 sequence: CASSPLGGPTGELFF. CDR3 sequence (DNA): TGTGCCAGCAGCCCTCTTGGAGGGCCGACCGGGGAGCTGTTTTTT.

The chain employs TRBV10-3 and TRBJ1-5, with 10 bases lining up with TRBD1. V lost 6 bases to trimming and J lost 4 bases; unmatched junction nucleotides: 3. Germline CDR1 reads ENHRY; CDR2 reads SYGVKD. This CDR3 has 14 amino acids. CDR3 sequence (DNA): TGTGCCATCAGCCGGACAGGGGGTAATCAGCCCCAGCATTTT. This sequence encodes CAISRTGGNQPQHF.

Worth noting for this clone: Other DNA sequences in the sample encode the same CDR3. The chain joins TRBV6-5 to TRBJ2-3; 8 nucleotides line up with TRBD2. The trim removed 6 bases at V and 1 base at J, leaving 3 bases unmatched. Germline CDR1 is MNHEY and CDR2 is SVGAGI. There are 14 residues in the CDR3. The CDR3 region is CASRSGGGTDTQYF. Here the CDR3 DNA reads TGTGCCAGCAGGAGCGGGGGTGGCACAGATACGCAGTATTTT.

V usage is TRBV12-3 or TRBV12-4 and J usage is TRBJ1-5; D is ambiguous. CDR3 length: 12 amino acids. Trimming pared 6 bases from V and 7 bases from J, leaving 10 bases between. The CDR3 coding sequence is TGTGCCAGCAGCCAAGACACACAGCCCCAGCATTTT. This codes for CASSQDTQPQHF.

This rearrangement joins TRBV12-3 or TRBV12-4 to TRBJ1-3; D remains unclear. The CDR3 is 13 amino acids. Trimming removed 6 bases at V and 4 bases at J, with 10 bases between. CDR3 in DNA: TGTGCCAGCAGACCTACTTCAGGAAACACCATATATTTT. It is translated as CASRPTSGNTIYF.

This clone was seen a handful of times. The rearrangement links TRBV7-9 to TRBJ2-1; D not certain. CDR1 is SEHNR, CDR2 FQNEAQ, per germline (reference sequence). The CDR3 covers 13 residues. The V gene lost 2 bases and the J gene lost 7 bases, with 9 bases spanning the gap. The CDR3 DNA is TGTGCCAGCAGCTTAACGGCGGAAAATGAGCAGTTCTTC. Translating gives CASSLTAENEQFF. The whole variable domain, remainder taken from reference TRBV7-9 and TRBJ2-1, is DTGVSQNPRHKITKRGQNVTFRCDPISEHNRLYWYRQTLGQGPEFLTYFQNEAQLEKSRLLSDRFSAERPKGSFSTLEIQRTEQGDSAMYLCASSLTAENEQFFGPGTRLTVL.

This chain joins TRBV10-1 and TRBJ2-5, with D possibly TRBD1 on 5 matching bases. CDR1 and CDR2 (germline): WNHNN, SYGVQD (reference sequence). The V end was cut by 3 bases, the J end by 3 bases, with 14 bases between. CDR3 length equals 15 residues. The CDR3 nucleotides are TGCGCCAGCAGTGAAGGATTAACAGGAAAAGAGACCCAGTACTTC. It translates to CASSEGLTGKETQYF.

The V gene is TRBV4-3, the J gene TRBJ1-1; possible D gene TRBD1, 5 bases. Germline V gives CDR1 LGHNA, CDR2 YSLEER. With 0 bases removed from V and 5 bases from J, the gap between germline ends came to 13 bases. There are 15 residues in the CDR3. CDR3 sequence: CASSQDWRGGTEAFF. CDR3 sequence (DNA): TGCGCCAGCAGCCAAGATTGGAGGGGTGGGACTGAAGCTTTCTTT.

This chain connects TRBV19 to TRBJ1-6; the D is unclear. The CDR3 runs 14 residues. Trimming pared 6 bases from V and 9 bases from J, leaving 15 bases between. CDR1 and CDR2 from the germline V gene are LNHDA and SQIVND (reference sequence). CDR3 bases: TGTGCCAGTAGGGAGGGAGACGCCACTTCACCCCTCCACTTT. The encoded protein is CASREGDATSPLHF.

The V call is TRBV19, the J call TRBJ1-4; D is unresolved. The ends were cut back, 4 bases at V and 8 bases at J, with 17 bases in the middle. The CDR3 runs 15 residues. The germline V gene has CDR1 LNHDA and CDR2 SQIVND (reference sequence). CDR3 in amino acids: CASSRDRLEVEKLFF. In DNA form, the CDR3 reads TGTGCCAGTAGTAGAGACCGCCTGGAGGTGGAAAAACTGTTTTTT.

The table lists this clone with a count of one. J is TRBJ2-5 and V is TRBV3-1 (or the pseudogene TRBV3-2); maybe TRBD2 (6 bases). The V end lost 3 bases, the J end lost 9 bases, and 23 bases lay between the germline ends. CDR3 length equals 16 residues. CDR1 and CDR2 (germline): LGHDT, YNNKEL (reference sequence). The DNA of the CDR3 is TGTGCCAGCAGCCAGTGGGATGGGGGACTGAACGAGGCCCAGTACTTC. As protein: CASSQWDGGLNEAQYF.

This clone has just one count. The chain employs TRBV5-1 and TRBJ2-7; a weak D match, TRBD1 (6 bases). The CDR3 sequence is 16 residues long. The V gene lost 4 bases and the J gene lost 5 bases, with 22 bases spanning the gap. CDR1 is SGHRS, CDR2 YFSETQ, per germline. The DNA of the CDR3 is TGCGCCAGCAGCGCCCAACAGGGTATCAACTTAGACGAGCAGTACTTC. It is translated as CASSAQQGINLDEQYF.

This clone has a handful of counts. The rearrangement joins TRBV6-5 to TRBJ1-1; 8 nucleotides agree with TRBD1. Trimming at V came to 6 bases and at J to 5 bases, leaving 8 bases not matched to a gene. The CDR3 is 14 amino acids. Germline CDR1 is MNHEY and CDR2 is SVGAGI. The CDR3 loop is CASRSQGARTEAFF. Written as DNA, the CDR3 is TGTGCCAGCAGGTCTCAGGGGGCGAGGACTGAAGCTTTCTTT.

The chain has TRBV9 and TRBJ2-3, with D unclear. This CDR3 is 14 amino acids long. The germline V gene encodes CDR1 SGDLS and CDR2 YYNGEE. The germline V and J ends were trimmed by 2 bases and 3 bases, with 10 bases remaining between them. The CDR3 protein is CASSVFPVTDTQYF. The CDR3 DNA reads TGTGCCAGCAGCGTCTTTCCTGTTACAGATACGCAGTATTTT.

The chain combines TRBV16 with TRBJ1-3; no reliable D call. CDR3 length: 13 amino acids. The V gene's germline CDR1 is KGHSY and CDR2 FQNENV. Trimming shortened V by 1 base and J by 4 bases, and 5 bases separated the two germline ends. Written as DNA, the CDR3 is TGTGCCAGCAGCCAATATCGGGGAAACACCATATATTTT. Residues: CASSQYRGNTIYF.

DNA for the CDR3: TGTGCCAGCAGCCAAGATCGGGGTCTCAGCGGCGGCTACACCTTC. Its translation is CASSQDRGLSGGYTF. The rearrangement joins TRBV14 to TRBJ1-2; D is uncertain. Trimming took 0 bases from V and 8 from J, leaving 16 bases between them. Germline V gene data show CDR1 as SGHDN and CDR2 as FVKESK. The CDR3 has 15 amino acids.